This is a list of T cell receptor beta chains from one sample in a study of shared clonotypes between healthy human individuals. This table comes from immunoSEQ multiplex PCR, and its TCRdb copy is limited to in-frame clones, with some not included. Of millions of clones in the sample, more than 80% were seen once. Source material: naive CD4+ T cells from PBMCs. These receptors were taken from a man between 18 and 35 years old in good health. Some clones in this sample may be carry-over from other donors' samples. The conserved cysteine and the conserved F or W are not part of the CDR3 here. D genes are given only for firm matches.

j_gene: TRBJ2-2
v_gene: TRBV6-5
d_gene: TRBD1
CDR3aa: ASSYRGTGGAGELF

j_gene: TRBJ2-6
v_gene: TRBV30
d_gene: NA
CDR3aa: AWSVSYSGANVLT

j_gene: TRBJ1-2
v_gene: TRBV5-6
d_gene: NA
CDR3aa: ASSSVAFERGGYT

j_gene: TRBJ2-2
v_gene: TRBV6-1
d_gene: NA
CDR3aa: ASSDNSIGELF

j_gene: TRBJ2-5
v_gene: TRBV28
d_gene: NA
CDR3aa: AIQGLGGKDARETQY

j_gene: TRBJ1-2
v_gene: TRBV5-4
d_gene: TRBD1
CDR3aa: ASSATQGADGYT

j_gene: TRBJ2-2
v_gene: TRBV7-2
d_gene: TRBD2
CDR3aa: ASSLNRLAGSTGELF

j_gene: TRBJ1-2
v_gene: TRBV28
d_gene: NA
CDR3aa: AGARGFGGSGYT

j_gene: TRBJ1-1
v_gene: TRBV11-2
d_gene: NA
CDR3aa: ASSLVVRRDEAF

j_gene: TRBJ2-7
v_gene: TRBV6-1
d_gene: NA
CDR3aa: ASRGAVSYEQY

j_gene: TRBJ2-5
v_gene: TRBV27
d_gene: TRBD2
CDR3aa: ASSFRSGGWETQY

j_gene: TRBJ1-2
v_gene: TRBV4-1
d_gene: TRBD1
CDR3aa: ASSPSGTGVSGYT

j_gene: TRBJ2-7
v_gene: TRBV9
d_gene: NA
CDR3aa: ASSVASGSYEQY

j_gene: TRBJ2-7
v_gene: TRBV7-9
d_gene: TRBD1
CDR3aa: ASSPPTGRYEQY

j_gene: TRBJ1-5
v_gene: TRBV5-4
d_gene: NA
CDR3aa: ASSTFGGVNQPQH

j_gene: TRBJ2-7
v_gene: TRBV2
d_gene: NA
CDR3aa: ASSQNQLFQY

j_gene: TRBJ2-2
v_gene: TRBV30
d_gene: TRBD2
CDR3aa: AWEWSSGSTGELF

j_gene: TRBJ2-1
v_gene: TRBV10-1
d_gene: NA
CDR3aa: ASTDRYYNEQF

j_gene: TRBJ2-7
v_gene: TRBV28
d_gene: TRBD2
CDR3aa: ASSFGREGRFYEQY

j_gene: TRBJ2-5
v_gene: TRBV5-1
d_gene: TRBD1
CDR3aa: ASSLRTGVSETQY

j_gene: TRBJ2-1
v_gene: TRBV6-5
d_gene: NA
CDR3aa: ASTTRATEENEQF

j_gene: TRBJ1-2
v_gene: TRBV27
d_gene: TRBD1
CDR3aa: ASSTPPRDGTGVGGYGYT

j_gene: TRBJ2-7
v_gene: TRBV28
d_gene: TRBD2
CDR3aa: ASTLSAGLAGGREQY

j_gene: TRBJ2-6
v_gene: TRBV5-1
d_gene: NA
CDR3aa: ATRAGSGANVLT

j_gene: TRBJ2-5
v_gene: TRBV7-8
d_gene: TRBD2
CDR3aa: ASSLRAGGGETQY

j_gene: TRBJ2-5
v_gene: TRBV5-1
d_gene: NA
CDR3aa: ASSLGQLEETQY